The table lists the clone carrying this TCR beta chain with a count of one. Researchers gathered lesional scalp punch biopsies and peripheral blood from patients with alopecia areata. These data come from a study of CD8+ T cells in alopecia areata. In the study overall: Treated individuals took tofacitinib by mouth, 5 to 10 mg twice daily. The duration of tofacitinib was 6 to 18 months, with 6 months off drug afterward.

cDNA prepared by RNA extraction and subsequent reverse transcription served as the template for sequencing. Method: immunoSEQ multiplex PCR; TCRdb's copy keeps in-frame clones and lacks some. The sample has about 15,000 clones, about three fifths seen once. The receptor's source is a human donor with alopecia areata. Sequenced: skin.

CDR3 loop: CASSLTGTGRDTEAFF. The DNA of the CDR3 is TGCGCCAGCAGCTTAACCGGGACAGGGAGGGACACTGAAGCTTTCTTT. This sequence joins TRBV5-1 and TRBJ1-1, with 9 bases matching TRBD1. V shed 2 bases and J 3 bases; nucleotides not matched to a gene: 8. The germline V gene encodes CDR1 SGHRS and CDR2 YFSETQ. The CDR3 runs 16 residues.